One sample yielded the 28 T cell receptor beta chains listed below, sequenced in a study of T cell responses to AZD1222 COVID-19 vaccine. Profiled with immunoSEQ multiplex PCR; TCRdb holds only in-frame clones, not every one. There are approximately 97,000 clones in the sample; less than 90% occur only once, and more than 15% lies in the top ten. Material: peripheral blood, obtained on day 0 of AZD1222 vaccination. The receptors come from an adult in good health.

This clone was observed once. The chain employs TRBV6-1 and TRBJ1-2; D ambiguous. Between the trimmed V and J ends, which lost 2 bases and 8 bases, there was a span of 6 bases. CDR1 and CDR2 (germline): MNHNS, SASEGT. CDR3 size: 11 residues. The CDR3 DNA reads TGTGCCAGCAGTGAATTAGGAGGCTACACCTTC. Protein: CASSELGGYTF.

The CDR3, as DNA: TGTGCCAGCAGCGGGACAGGGGGCAATGAGCAGTTCTTC. This encodes CASSGTGGNEQFF. This chain connects TRBV2 to TRBJ2-1; 11 bases agree with TRBD1. J lost 6 bases, V lost 6 bases, and 1 base had no gene match. Germline lookup yields CDR1 SNHLY and CDR2 FYNNEI. The CDR3 totals 13 residues.

This clone was observed once. V is TRBV2 and J is TRBJ1-4; tentatively, D is TRBD1 (6 bases). Germline V gene data show CDR1 as SNHLY and CDR2 as FYNNEI. The V and J ends lost 4 bases and 7 bases respectively, with 19 bases between them. The CDR3 has 16 amino acids. CDR3 bases: TGTGCCAGCAGTGTCCCCCGAGGGGGACGAGGTGAAAAACTGTTTTTT. This gives the protein CASSVPRGGRGEKLFF.

This chain connects TRBV7-2 to TRBJ2-7; 8 bases are shared with TRBD2. The ends lost 5 bases at V and 5 bases at J; junction bases unmatched: 11. The germline V gene encodes CDR1 SGHTA and CDR2 FQGNSA. CDR3 length equals 15 residues. This CDR3 is CASSPRGAGGDEQYV. The CDR3 DNA follows: TGTGCCAGCAGCCCAAGGGGCGCGGGGGGCGACGAGCAGTACGTC.

This clone appeared a single time. This chain links TRBV4-1 with TRBJ2-3; weak D call: TRBD2 (7 bases). V was trimmed by 0 bases and J by 2 bases, leaving 15 bases between them. This CDR3 region has 17 residues. CDR1 and CDR2 from the germline V gene are MGHRA and YSYEKL. CDR3 loop: CASSQDGDGGLTDTQYF. DNA for the CDR3: TGCGCCAGCAGCCAAGATGGTGACGGGGGGCTCACAGATACGCAGTATTTT.

The chain has TRBV4-3 and TRBJ1-1, with D perhaps TRBD1 (6 bases). The V and J ends lost 0 bases and 3 bases respectively, with 14 bases between them. Germline assignment: CDR1 LGHNA and CDR2 YSLEER. The CDR3 contains 16 residues. CDR3 coding DNA: TGCGCCAGCAGCCAAGATAGAGGGGGGATAGACACTGAAGCTTTCTTT. This encodes CASSQDRGGIDTEAFF.

The rearrangement uses TRBV29-1 and TRBJ1-2; 8 bases are a match to TRBD1. The CDR3 is made up of 13 amino acids. The germline V gene has CDR1 SQVTM and CDR2 ANQGSEA. V lost 6 bases, J lost 7 bases, and 10 bases stayed unmatched. The CDR3 protein is CSVGDRTSPGYTF. The CDR3 DNA sequence: TGCAGCGTGGGGGACAGGACAAGTCCTGGCTACACCTTC.

The J gene is TRBJ1-5, the V gene TRBV28; 8 bases match TRBD1. CDR3 size: 15 residues. Germline V CDR1 and CDR2: MDHEN, SYDVKM. V was clipped by 3 bases and J by 4 bases; unmatched bases: 5. The CDR3 sequence: CASSLGDRTNQPQHF. The CDR3 nucleotides read TGTGCCAGCAGTTTGGGGGACAGGACTAATCAGCCCCAGCATTTT.

The V gene is TRBV28, the J gene TRBJ1-2, with a possible D match to TRBD1 (6 bases). The V end lost 5 bases, the J end lost 6 bases, and 19 bases lay between the germline ends. CDR1 is MDHEN, CDR2 SYDVKM, per germline. The CDR3 extends over 15 amino acids. The CDR3 bases are TGTGCCAGCAGTCCATATGCGGGGGGGCGTAATGGCTACACCTTC. Its protein product is CASSPYAGGRNGYTF.

The J gene is TRBJ1-6, the V gene TRBV12-3 or TRBV12-4, with a weak D call TRBD1 (6 bases). The CDR3 runs 12 residues. V shed 6 bases and J shed 18 bases, with 18 bases lying between them. The DNA of the CDR3 is TGTGCCAGCAGCCAGGGGAGTTTGCTCCCCCACTTT. It yields the protein CASSQGSLLPHF.

The V gene is TRBV2, the J gene TRBJ2-7; D gene ambiguous. This CDR3 has 12 residues. V was cut by 6 bases and J by 2 bases, with 8 bases left in between. Germline V CDR1 and CDR2: SNHLY, FYNNEI. The CDR3 DNA is TGTGCCAGCAGCTTAGTTCCCTACGAGCAGTACGTC. Translation gives CASSLVPYEQYV.

The chain combines TRBV5-1 with TRBJ1-3, with 9 bases identical to TRBD1. Germline V gene lookup returns CDR1 SGHRS and CDR2 YFSETQ. V lost 2 bases to trimming and J lost 2 bases; unmatched junction nucleotides: 14. This CDR3 region has 19 residues. CDR3 nucleotide sequence: TGCGCCAGCAGCTTCACGGTGGGGACAGGGATCTCGGCTGGAAACACCATATATTTT. It translates to CASSFTVGTGISAGNTIYF. Full variable domain (remainder filled in from reference TRBV5-1 and TRBJ1-3): KAGVTQTPRYLIKTRGQQVTLSCSPISGHRSVSWYQQTPGQGLQFLFEYFSETQRNKGNFPGRFSGRQFSNSRSEMNVSTLELGDSALYLCASSFTVGTGISAGNTIYFGEGSWLTVV.

This chain uses TRBV7-2 with TRBJ2-3; TRBD2 agrees at 11 bases. Germline V gene lookup returns CDR1 SGHTA and CDR2 FQGNSA. The V and J ends lost 7 bases and 5 bases, in that order; junction bases with no gene match: 8. The CDR3 covers 15 residues. CDR3 sequence: CASNVLAGAGDTQYF. The CDR3, as DNA: TGTGCCAGCAACGTACTAGCGGGAGCTGGAGATACGCAGTATTTT.

This chain joins TRBV2 and TRBJ1-2; possibly TRBD1 for D (6 bases). The V end lost 6 bases, the J end lost 2 bases, and 10 bases lay between the germline ends. Germline assignment: CDR1 SNHLY and CDR2 FYNNEI. CDR3 length: 13 residues. The CDR3 bases are TGTGCCAGCAGGGGGGCGGACAACTATGGCTACACCTTC. Its translation: CASRGADNYGYTF.

This chain links TRBV6-5 with TRBJ1-2; the D is unclear. This CDR3 contains 14 residues. Germline V gene data show CDR1 as MNHEY and CDR2 as SVGAGI. Trimming left V 6 bases short and J 4 bases short, with 15 bases between. The CDR3 DNA is TGTGCCAGCAGCTCCCTTACCAATTTCTATGGCTACACCTTC. It specifies CASSSLTNFYGYTF.

This rearrangement joins TRBV11-3 to TRBJ2-7; 10 bases agree with TRBD2. CDR3 length: 14 amino acids. V gave up 4 bases and J gave up 5 bases; unmatched junction bases: 5. The germline gives CDR1 SGHNT, CDR2 YENEEA. This CDR3 reads CASSSSGSLHEQYF. The CDR3 coding sequence is TGTGCCAGCAGCTCTAGCGGGAGTCTCCACGAGCAGTACTTC.

This chain uses TRBV6-1 with TRBJ2-3; TRBD1 is a possible D gene (5 bases). Germline loops: CDR1 MNHNS, CDR2 SASEGT. V was cut by 3 bases and J by 2 bases, with 9 bases left in between. This CDR3 has 14 residues. The CDR3 DNA reads as TGTGCCAGCAGTGATCAGGGATTCACAGATACGCAGTATTTT. Translating it yields CASSDQGFTDTQYF.

The J gene is TRBJ1-2, the V gene TRBV18, with 7 bases lining up with TRBD1. The V segment lost 3 bases and the J segment 6 bases; nucleotides outside the gene matches: 7. The germline V gene has CDR1 KGHSH and CDR2 LQKENI. The CDR3 is 14 residues long. The CDR3 spells CASSPKETGHGYTF. The CDR3, as DNA: TGTGCCAGCTCACCCAAGGAGACAGGGCATGGCTACACCTTC.

The CDR3, as DNA: TGCGCCAGCAGCTTGGAGGTAGGGGGCGTTGGAAATTCACCCCTCCACTTT. Translation gives CASSLEVGGVGNSPLHF. The V gene is TRBV5-1, the J gene TRBJ1-6, with TRBD1 matching 7 bases. The germline V gene encodes CDR1 SGHRS and CDR2 YFSETQ. The CDR3 is 17 residues long. With 0 bases clipped from V and 7 bases from J, the junction kept 10 bases outside the gene matches.

The rearrangement joins TRBV29-1 to TRBJ2-7; 7 bases are a match to TRBD1. The germline V gene has CDR1 SQVTM and CDR2 ANQGSEA. This CDR3 region has 12 residues. Losses at the gene ends were 6 bases for V and 3 bases for J; bases not matched to a gene: 5. Here the CDR3 reads CSVRRDSYEQYF. CDR3 DNA sequence: TGCAGCGTACGCCGGGACAGCTACGAGCAGTACTTC.

The J gene is TRBJ1-1, the V gene TRBV5-1; D might be TRBD1 (5 bases). The V and J ends lost 2 bases and 1 base respectively, with 9 bases between them. CDR3 length equals 14 residues. Germline V gene lookup returns CDR1 SGHRS and CDR2 YFSETQ. The CDR3 reads CASSLAGQNTEAFF. In DNA, the CDR3 is TGCGCCAGCAGCTTAGCAGGGCAGAACACTGAAGCTTTCTTT. The full variable domain, in which reference TRBV5-1 and TRBJ1-1 provide the parts outside the CDR3, is KAGVTQTPRYLIKTRGQQVTLSCSPISGHRSVSWYQQTPGQGLQFLFEYFSETQRNKGNFPGRFSGRQFSNSRSEMNVSTLELGDSALYLCASSLAGQNTEAFFGQGTRLTVV.

The chain couples TRBV5-4 to TRBJ1-1; D is ambiguous. V dropped 3 bases and J dropped 1 base, with 4 bases sitting between them. Germline CDR1 SGHNT, CDR2 YYREEE (reference sequence). This CDR3 is 12 amino acids long. The DNA of the CDR3 is TGTGCCAGCAGCTACCAGAACACTGAAGCTTTCTTT. Translation gives CASSYQNTEAFF.

This clone was seen just once. The rearrangement links TRBV28 to TRBJ2-5; the match to TRBD2 covers 10 bases. The V gene end was trimmed by 6 bases and the J gene end by 2 bases; junction bases not matched to a gene: 15. This CDR3 is built from 18 residues. The V gene's germline CDR1 is MDHEN and CDR2 SYDVKM. The CDR3 here is CASRQGLADPILQETQYF. The CDR3 DNA follows: TGTGCCAGCAGGCAAGGACTAGCGGATCCGATTTTACAAGAGACCCAGTACTTC.

The chain recombines TRBV28 with TRBJ2-1, with TRBD2 as a possible D gene (5 bases). Germline lookup yields CDR1 MDHEN and CDR2 SYDVKM. The germline V and J ends were trimmed by 6 bases and 7 bases, with 10 bases remaining between them. The CDR3 spans 12 residues. The CDR3 spells CASRSGGNEQFF. The CDR3 nucleotides read TGTGCCAGCAGAAGCGGTGGAAATGAGCAGTTCTTC. Drawing the rest from reference TRBV28 and TRBJ2-1, the complete variable domain is DVKVTQSSRYLVKRTGEKVFLECVQDMDHENMFWYRQDPGLGLRLIYFSYDVKMKEKGDIPEGYSVSREKKERFSLILESASTNQTSMYLCASRSGGNEQFFGPGTRLTVL.

This clone was detected only once. In DNA, the CDR3 is TGTGCCACCAGCCCTAGCCTAGGGACTGAAGCTTTCTTT. The encoded protein is CATSPSLGTEAFF. J is TRBJ1-1 and V is TRBV24-1; the D is unclear. The CDR3 has 13 amino acids. V shed 7 bases and J shed 5 bases, with 13 bases lying between them. The germline gives CDR1 KGHDR, CDR2 SFDVKD.

The chain combines TRBV9 with TRBJ1-1; a possible D gene is TRBD1 (5 bases). The CDR3 spans 16 residues. Looked up from germline, CDR1 is SGDLS and CDR2 is YYNGEE. V lost 1 base and J 1 base, leaving 14 bases between the germline ends. DNA of the CDR3: TGTGCCAGCAGCGTAACCTTCCGGGGGGAGAACACTGAAGCTTTCTTT. As protein: CASSVTFRGENTEAFF.

This rearrangement joins TRBV13 to TRBJ2-7; weak D call: TRBD1 (7 bases). V was shortened by 5 bases and J by 6 bases, with 17 bases between the two germline ends. The CDR3 contains 14 residues. Per germline, CDR1 PRHDT and CDR2 FYEKMQ (reference sequence). DNA for the CDR3: TGTGCCAGCAGCCAGGGGGGCAGGGGACTCGAGCAGTACTTC. It specifies CASSQGGRGLEQYF.

The chain uses TRBV29-1 and TRBJ1-1; 7 bases line up with TRBD1. The ends lost 2 bases at V and 1 base at J; junction bases unmatched: 1. Germline V lookup: CDR1 SQVTM, CDR2 ANQGSEA. The CDR3 runs to 13 residues. This chain's CDR3 is CSVERGQNTEAFF. For the CDR3, the DNA is TGCAGCGTTGAAAGGGGGCAGAACACTGAAGCTTTCTTT.